The 19 T cell receptor beta chains in this list originate from one sample, sequenced in a study of T cell repertoires in cytomegalovirus infection. TCRdb passed the reads through MiXCR, listing each CDR3 protein once. Of 300,000 to 450,000 distinct CDR3 sequences detected, 15% to 20% appear once; the ten largest clones hold approximately 10%. The sequencing input was PBMCs. The receptors shown here come from a human donor in good health (CMV status not recorded). Some clones in this sample may be carry-over from other donors' samples.

The V gene is TRBV19, the J gene TRBJ1-5; no definite D call. The CDR3 runs 14 residues. CDR1 is LNHDA, CDR2 SQIVND, per germline (reference sequence). The V gene lost 4 bases and the J gene lost 7 bases, with 14 bases spanning the gap. Here the CDR3 DNA reads TGTGCCAGTAGTACGGTGACCGGGGAACAGCCCCAGCATTTT. It specifies CASSTVTGEQPQHF.

This clonotype has a handful of counts. The chain recombines TRBV5-1 with TRBJ2-7, with D unclear. This CDR3 contains 13 residues. Germline lookup yields CDR1 SGHRS and CDR2 YFSETQ. V shed 0 bases and J shed 7 bases, with 11 bases lying between them. CDR3 coding DNA: TGCGCCAGCAGCTTGGCCCCGACGGGTGAGCAGTACTTC. Amino acids: CASSLAPTGEQYF.

This clonotype was seen a few times. V is TRBV18 and J is TRBJ2-1, with 7 bases matching TRBD2. The CDR3 totals 15 residues. The V segment lost 3 bases and the J segment 8 bases; nucleotides outside the gene matches: 10. CDR1 is KGHSH, CDR2 LQKENI, per germline. In nucleotides, the CDR3 is TGTGCCAGCTCACCCTTTCGAGCGGGGATTGATGAGCAGTTCTTC. This gives the protein CASSPFRAGIDEQFF.

This clonotype occurred many times. The rearrangement links TRBV7-8 to TRBJ2-5, with D perhaps matching TRBD2 (6 bases). The CDR3 consists of 15 residues. In germline, CDR1 is SGHVS, CDR2 FQNEAQ. The V end was cut by 3 bases, the J end by 4 bases, with 15 bases between. The CDR3 bases are TGTGCCAGCAGCTTCAGATCCGGCGGGGTAGAGACCCAGTACTTC. It is translated as CASSFRSGGVETQYF.

The sample holds a few counts of this clonotype. This chain links TRBV19 with TRBJ2-7; perhaps D is TRBD1 or TRBD2 (5 bases each). CDR1 is LNHDA and CDR2 is SQIVND in the germline V gene (reference sequence). The CDR3 has 15 amino acids. V shed 7 bases and J shed 2 bases, with 18 bases lying between them. CDR3 loop: CASKRTGTGPYEQYF. DNA for the CDR3: TGTGCCAGTAAAAGGACCGGGACGGGCCCCTACGAGCAGTACTTC. The entire variable domain, with the rest obtained from reference TRBV19 and TRBJ2-7, is as follows: DGGITQSPKYLFRKEGQNVTLSCEQNLNHDAMYWYRQDPGQGLRLIYYSQIVNDFQKGDIAEGYSVSREKKESFPLTVTSAQKNPTAFYLCASKRTGTGPYEQYFGPGTRLTVT.

Only a few counts were recorded for this clonotype. The chain uses TRBV6-6 and TRBJ2-1; 13 bases fit TRBD2. V was pared by 7 bases and J by 9 bases, with 9 bases of the junction left unmatched. CDR1 and CDR2 (germline): MNHNY, SVGAGI (reference sequence). The CDR3 is 15 residues long. DNA for the CDR3: TGTGCCAGCACTCCAACTAGCGGGAGGGCCGGTGAGCAGTTCTTC. Translating it yields CASTPTSGRAGEQFF.

This clonotype turned up a few times. The V and J genes are TRBV7-6 and TRBJ2-3, with 7 bases aligning to TRBD2. This CDR3 comprises 16 residues. The V and J ends lost 3 bases and 5 bases, in that order; junction bases with no gene match: 11. Looked up from germline, CDR1 is SGHVS and CDR2 is FNYEAQ. CDR3 nucleotides: TGTGCCAGCAGCTTCTTAACGGGAGGAGGGATAGATACGCAGTATTTT. Translation: CASSFLTGGGIDTQYF. Complete variable domain (other parts from reference TRBV7-6 and TRBJ2-3): GAGVSQSPRYKVTKRGQDVALRCDPISGHVSLYWYRQALGQGPEFLTYFNYEAQQDKSGLPNDRFSAERPEGSISTLTIQRTEQRDSAMYRCASSFLTGGGIDTQYFGPGTRLTVL.

This clonotype has more than one count but fewer than ten. This chain joins TRBV14 and TRBJ1-2; tentatively, D is TRBD1 (5 bases). V was trimmed by 4 bases and J by 3 bases, leaving 12 bases between them. CDR1 is SGHDN, CDR2 FVKESK, per germline. The CDR3 is made up of 14 amino acids. The CDR3 loop is CASSPTDSYYGYTF. The CDR3 nucleotides are TGTGCCAGCAGCCCCACCGACAGTTACTATGGCTACACCTTC.

The chain links TRBV27 to TRBJ2-3; a possible D gene is TRBD2 (6 bases). From germline, CDR1 is MNHEY and CDR2 SMNVEV (reference sequence). The CDR3 extends over 17 amino acids. V lost 8 bases, J lost 0 bases, and 21 bases lay in between. The CDR3 DNA is TGTGCCAGCCGATCGGGACTCATCTTGTACAGCACAGATACGCAGTATTTT. This codes for CASRSGLILYSTDTQYF.

The rearrangement uses TRBV6-1 and TRBJ2-7; 10 bases map to TRBD1. The CDR3 extends over 15 amino acids. V lost 1 base, J lost 4 bases, and 4 bases stayed unmatched. CDR1 is MNHNS and CDR2 is SASEGT in the germline V gene. CDR3 nucleotides: TGTGCCAGCAGTGAAGAGCGACAGGGGGCATACGAGCAGTACTTC. Translation: CASSEERQGAYEQYF.

In this sample, this clonotype turned up many times. The J gene is TRBJ2-1, the V gene TRBV7-6; possible D gene TRBD2, 6 bases. Trimming cost V 5 bases and J 0 bases, with 23 bases left between them. The CDR3 loop spans 19 amino acids. Germline V gene lookup returns CDR1 SGHVS and CDR2 FNYEAQ. The CDR3 spells CASSLGGNRAASSYNEQFF. CDR3 bases: TGTGCCAGCAGCCTGGGCGGGAACAGAGCCGCGAGCTCCTACAATGAGCAGTTCTTC.

This clonotype has a count of ten or more. Here the CDR3 reads CASSLVGMGLHQPQHF. The CDR3 region has the DNA TGTGCCAGCAGCTTAGTAGGGATGGGGTTGCATCAGCCCCAGCATTTT. The chain carries TRBV7-2 and TRBJ1-5; D remains ambiguous. This CDR3 is built from 16 residues. The germline CDR1 and CDR2 sequences are SGHTA and FQGNSA. The V end lost 1 base, the J end lost 5 bases, and 15 bases lay between the germline ends. Complete variable domain (other parts from reference TRBV7-2 and TRBJ1-5): GAGVSQSPSNKVTEKGKDVELRCDPISGHTALYWYRQSLGQGLEFLIYFQGNSAPDKSGLPSDRFSAERTGGSVSTLTIQRTQQEDSAVYLCASSLVGMGLHQPQHFGDGTRLSIL.

This clonotype was seen many times. For the CDR3, the DNA is TGTGCCAGCAGCTTCGTCGAGGACAATGAGCAGTTCTTC. Protein: CASSFVEDNEQFF. The V and J genes are TRBV7-9 and TRBJ2-1, with D unclear. V was trimmed by 3 bases and J by 5 bases, leaving 8 bases between them. Germline assignment: CDR1 SEHNR and CDR2 FQNEAQ (reference sequence). This CDR3 region has 13 residues.

This clonotype was counted only a few times. This chain links TRBV7-2 with TRBJ2-5, with D perhaps matching TRBD1 (6 bases). The V end was cut by 5 bases, the J end by 1 base, with 11 bases between. Per germline, CDR1 SGHTA and CDR2 FQGNSA. This CDR3 is built from 14 residues. In DNA, the CDR3 is TGTGCCAGCAGCGATCTGACAGGCCAAGAGACCCAGTACTTC. It specifies CASSDLTGQETQYF. The variable domain in full, with the rest retrieved from reference TRBV7-2 and TRBJ2-5, is GAGVSQSPSNKVTEKGKDVELRCDPISGHTALYWYRQSLGQGLEFLIYFQGNSAPDKSGLPSDRFSAERTGGSVSTLTIQRTQQEDSAVYLCASSDLTGQETQYFGPGTRLLVL.

This clonotype came up many times. The chain employs TRBV7-8 and TRBJ2-2; tentatively, D is TRBD1 (5 bases). Germline values: CDR1 SGHVS, CDR2 FQNEAQ. Trimming left V 3 bases short and J 1 base short, with 12 bases between. This CDR3 comprises 16 residues. As DNA, the CDR3 is TGTGCCAGCAGCTTGGGCCCTACAGGGAACACCGGGGAGCTGTTTTTT. Translated: CASSLGPTGNTGELFF.

The chain joins TRBV2 to TRBJ1-2; maybe TRBD1 (6 bases). The CDR3 is 13 residues long. Germline assignment: CDR1 SNHLY and CDR2 FYNNEI. The V end lost 7 bases, the J end lost 3 bases, and 12 bases lay between the germline ends. CDR3 sequence: CASTRGADYGYTF. The CDR3 DNA sequence: TGTGCCAGCACCCGGGGGGCCGACTATGGCTACACCTTC.

The J gene is TRBJ2-7, the V gene TRBV10-3; maybe TRBD2 (5 bases). CDR1 and CDR2 from the germline V gene are ENHRY and SYGVKD. The CDR3 extends over 14 amino acids. Trimming stripped 4 bases from V and 0 bases from J, with 10 bases between. The CDR3 nucleotides read TGTGCCATCAGTGGTAACAGCGGCTCCTACGAGCAGTACTTC. Residues: CAISGNSGSYEQYF.

This clonotype was detected many times. V gene TRBV6-2 or TRBV6-3 combines with J gene TRBJ2-3; 10 bases are a match to TRBD2. The germline gives CDR1 MNHEY, CDR2 SVGEGT. V shed 4 bases and J 2 bases; nucleotides not matched to a gene: 3. This CDR3 spans 15 amino acids. Here the CDR3 reads CASSLGLANTDTQYF. In DNA, the CDR3 is TGTGCCAGCAGTTTGGGACTAGCGAACACAGATACGCAGTATTTT.

This clonotype was seen repeatedly, ten times or more. This sequence joins TRBV7-2 and TRBJ1-1, with D hard to call. Trimming removed 6 bases at V and 1 base at J, with 9 bases between. Germline V gene sequence: CDR1 SGHTA, CDR2 FQGNSA. This CDR3 spans 13 amino acids. This CDR3 is CASSSVSNTEAFF. The CDR3 region has the DNA TGTGCCAGCAGTTCGGTATCGAACACTGAAGCTTTCTTT.